These 29 T cell receptor beta chains share one sample of origin, sequenced in a study of shared T cell receptors in the human thymus. The repertoire was sequenced with immunoSEQ multiplex PCR; TCRdb's copy has only in-frame clones and lacks some. The data show over 350,000 clones, with over 90% seen just once and approximately 0.018% held by the top ten. The sequenced sample was thymocytes. These receptors were obtained from a human donor.

The CDR3 loop is CASSLRAGTGDSNQPQHF. For the CDR3, the DNA is TGTGCCAGCAGCTTAAGAGCCGGGACAGGGGATAGCAATCAGCCCCAGCATTTT. The rearrangement links TRBV11-2 to TRBJ1-5; 10 bases map to TRBD1. In germline, CDR1 is SGHAT, CDR2 FQNNGV. There are 18 residues in the CDR3. V trimming: 2 bases; J trimming: 0 bases; junction bases outside the gene matches: 7.

V usage is TRBV28 and J usage is TRBJ1-5, with TRBD1 matching over 12 bases. The germline CDR1 and CDR2 sequences are MDHEN and SYDVKM. This CDR3 is built from 18 residues. Unmatched junction bases numbered 10, after V lost 6 bases and J lost 1 base. The CDR3 loop is CASRCRDRGLSSNQPQHF. The CDR3 DNA reads as TGTGCCAGCAGGTGTAGGGACAGGGGGCTTTCGAGCAATCAGCCCCAGCATTTT.

The chain is built from TRBV15 and TRBJ2-1; D perhaps matches TRBD2 (7 bases). CDR1 and CDR2 from the germline V gene are LNHNV and YYDKDF (reference sequence). Trimming shortened V by 2 bases and J by 6 bases, and 14 bases separated the two germline ends. The CDR3 contains 15 residues. Here the CDR3 DNA reads TGTGCCACCAGCAGATGGAGGGGGGGATGCAATGAGCAGTTCTTC. This encodes CATSRWRGGCNEQFF.

The V and J genes are TRBV7-9 and TRBJ2-3; unclear D gene. With 5 bases removed from V and 2 bases from J, the gap between germline ends came to 20 bases. This CDR3 contains 17 residues. Germline CDR1 SEHNR, CDR2 FQNEAQ (reference sequence). This CDR3 reads CASSPQWADHYTDTQYF. In DNA, the CDR3 is TGTGCCAGCAGCCCGCAGTGGGCAGACCATTACACAGATACGCAGTATTTT.

CDR3 nucleotides: TGCGCCAGCAGCTTGGTAGTTTGCACAGATACGCAGTATTTT. Residues: CASSLVVCTDTQYF. The V gene is TRBV5-1, the J gene TRBJ2-3; D remains ambiguous. V gave up 0 bases and J gave up 1 base, with 6 bases separating them. Germline V gene sequence: CDR1 SGHRS, CDR2 YFSETQ. The CDR3 totals 14 residues.

In its sample, this clone was seen once. The V and J genes are TRBV5-6 and TRBJ2-3; TRBD1 might be the D (5 bases). V lost 1 base and J lost 2, with 17 bases in between. Germline V gives CDR1 SGHDT, CDR2 YYEEEE. The CDR3 length is 17 residues. The chain's CDR3 is CASSLRIPGSYTDTQYF. CDR3 DNA sequence: TGTGCCAGCAGCTTGCGGATTCCAGGGTCTTACACAGATACGCAGTATTTT.

The V gene is TRBV20-1, the J gene TRBJ2-7; tentatively, D is TRBD1 (5 bases). The ends were cut back, 4 bases at V and 6 bases at J, with 10 bases in the middle. Germline CDR1 is DFQATT and CDR2 is SNEGSKA (reference sequence). The CDR3 loop spans 11 amino acids. This CDR3 is CSAKTGAEQYF. DNA of the CDR3: TGCAGTGCTAAGACTGGGGCCGAGCAGTACTTC.

This sequence joins TRBV28 and TRBJ2-4; no definite D call. With 5 bases removed from V and 7 bases from J, the gap between germline ends came to 21 bases. The CDR3 extends over 16 amino acids. CDR1 is MDHEN and CDR2 is SYDVKM in the germline V gene. The DNA for the CDR3 is TGTGCCAGCAGTCTTGCTCTAATACCCTCTCCCAACATTCAGTACTTC. As protein: CASSLALIPSPNIQYF.

This chain uses TRBV9 with TRBJ1-2; tentative D call: TRBD1 (6 bases). This CDR3 spans 14 amino acids. Germline CDR1 is SGDLS and CDR2 is YYNGEE. Trimming shortened V by 4 bases and J by 6 bases, and 16 bases separated the two germline ends. The DNA of the CDR3 is TGTGCCAGCAGCCCCCACAGGGATTCCCATGGCTACACCTTC. This sequence encodes CASSPHRDSHGYTF.

The V and J genes are TRBV19 and TRBJ2-3; the D gene is possibly TRBD2 (6 bases). V was cut by 9 bases and J by 1 base, with 20 bases left in between. Germline assignment: CDR1 LNHDA and CDR2 SQIVND (reference sequence). The CDR3 loop spans 16 amino acids. For the CDR3, the DNA is TGTGCCAGCTTGGGTAGGGGAGGCCGCGGCACAGATACGCAGTATTTT. Translated, it gives CASLGRGGRGTDTQYF.

The genes are TRBV27 and TRBJ2-7, with no clear D. Germline V lookup: CDR1 MNHEY, CDR2 SMNVEV (reference sequence). Trimming removed 4 bases from V and 2 bases from J, with 12 bases in between. The CDR3 totals 14 residues. The CDR3 DNA reads TGTGCCAGCAGTTGTCGGCGGCGGCCCTACGAGCAGTACTTC. It is translated as CASSCRRRPYEQYF.

This rearrangement joins TRBV4-2 to TRBJ2-1; 13 positions agree with TRBD2. The CDR3 loop spans 17 amino acids. Germline trimming cut 0 bases from V and 6 bases from J; bases unmatched to any gene: 5. The germline gives CDR1 LGHNA, CDR2 YNFKEQ. This CDR3 is CASSQEGGLAGSNEQFF. The CDR3 DNA sequence: TGTGCCAGCAGCCAAGAGGGGGGACTAGCGGGATCCAATGAGCAGTTCTTC.

On this clone itself: An end of the junction does not agree with germline; a read error may underlie this. Other DNA sequences of this sample code for an identical CDR3. The chain links TRBV6-5 to TRBJ2-5; 9 bases line up with TRBD2. CDR1 and CDR2 from the germline V gene are MNHEY and SVGAGI. The CDR3 spans 14 residues. In DNA form, the CDR3 reads TGCGCCACAGTTAAAGTAGCGGGAGAAGAGACCCAGTACTTC. Translating it yields CATVKVAGEETQYF.

The chain carries TRBV4-3 and TRBJ2-1; D ambiguous. Trimming shortened V by 3 bases and J by 4 bases, and 10 bases separated the two germline ends. The V gene's germline CDR1 is LGHNA and CDR2 YSLEER. The CDR3 covers 14 residues. CDR3 DNA sequence: TGCGCCAGCAGCCACCCGACGGAGTACAATGAGCAGTTCTTC. This encodes CASSHPTEYNEQFF.

This chain joins TRBV2 and TRBJ1-5; D is uncertain. Trimming cost V 2 bases and J 0 bases, with 8 bases left between them. The CDR3 is 15 amino acids. From germline, CDR1 is SNHLY and CDR2 FYNNEI. The CDR3 DNA reads as TGTGCCAGCAGTGAAACCTTATATAGCAATCAGCCCCAGCATTTT. Translating it yields CASSETLYSNQPQHF.

The V call is TRBV28, the J call TRBJ1-2; possible D gene TRBD1, 6 bases. This CDR3 comprises 17 residues. With 3 bases removed from V and 5 bases from J, the gap between germline ends came to 22 bases. Germline-derived CDR1 and CDR2 are MDHEN and SYDVKM. Here the CDR3 DNA reads TGTGCCAGCAGTTTGGACGGGGGCCAGGCCTGTGAGTATGGCTACACCTTC. This gives the protein CASSLDGGQACEYGYTF.

The V and J genes are TRBV19 and TRBJ1-4; possible D gene TRBD1, 5 bases. The V end lost 6 bases, the J end lost 10 bases, and 18 bases lay between the germline ends. CDR1 is LNHDA and CDR2 is SQIVND in the germline V gene (reference sequence). The CDR3 consists of 14 residues. CDR3 amino acids: CASREIIPGRKLFF. Written as DNA, the CDR3 is TGTGCCAGTAGAGAGATCATTCCAGGGAGAAAACTGTTTTTT.

The chain has TRBV16 and TRBJ1-4; D gene uncertain. CDR3 length equals 15 residues. The germline gives CDR1 KGHSY, CDR2 FQNENV. V lost 3 bases and J lost 3, with 11 bases in between. This CDR3 is CASSQAGPPNEKLFF. CDR3 nucleotide sequence: TGTGCCAGCAGCCAGGCAGGACCGCCTAATGAAAAACTGTTTTTT.

CDR3 DNA: TGTGCCAGCAGTGGCTACAGGGGCACCTCTGGGGCCAACGTCCTGACTTTC. Protein: CASSGYRGTSGANVLTF. The chain is built from TRBV2 and TRBJ2-6; TRBD1 matches at 7 bases. The CDR3 consists of 17 residues. Germline V gene lookup returns CDR1 SNHLY and CDR2 FYNNEI. Unmatched junction bases numbered 6, after V lost 4 bases and J lost 0 bases.

The chain links TRBV25-1 to TRBJ2-1; D remains ambiguous. The CDR3 spans 14 residues. Trimming took 1 base from V and 1 from J, leaving 5 bases between them. Germline assignment: CDR1 MGHDK and CDR2 SYGVNS. In nucleotides, the CDR3 is TGTGCCAGCAGTGAATTAGGGTCCTACAATGAGCAGTTCTTC. It translates to CASSELGSYNEQFF.

This clone was seen a single time. The chain joins TRBV5-8 to TRBJ2-1; D may be TRBD1 or TRBD2 (5 bases each). Looked up from germline, CDR1 is SGHTS and CDR2 is YDEGEE. Trimming stripped 0 bases from V and 4 bases from J, with 17 bases between. This CDR3 spans 17 amino acids. This chain's CDR3 is CASSLVQGRALYNEQFF. CDR3 DNA sequence: TGTGCCAGCAGCTTGGTGCAGGGACGGGCACTTTACAATGAGCAGTTCTTC.

The chain carries TRBV5-1 and TRBJ2-5, with 12 bases aligning to TRBD2. The trim removed 6 bases at V and 0 bases at J, leaving 6 bases unmatched. The CDR3 extends over 16 amino acids. CDR1 and CDR2 (germline): SGHRS, YFSETQ. The CDR3 is CASTRTSGIYQETQYF. DNA for the CDR3: TGCGCCAGCACCCGGACTAGCGGGATATACCAAGAGACCCAGTACTTC.

The chain is built from TRBV29-1 and TRBJ2-1; no clear D. Germline values: CDR1 SQVTM, CDR2 ANQGSEA. CDR3 size: 16 residues. The V end was cut by 0 bases, the J end by 0 bases, with 12 bases between. CDR3 bases: TGCAGCGTTGAAGATCCCCGGCCTCACTCCTACAATGAGCAGTTCTTC. This translates into CSVEDPRPHSYNEQFF.

The gene calls are TRBV7-9 and TRBJ2-2; the D gene is possibly TRBD1 (5 bases). V lost 9 bases, J lost 6 bases, and 14 bases lay in between. Germline V gene data show CDR1 as SEHNR and CDR2 as FQNEAQ (reference sequence). The CDR3 sequence is 13 residues long. CDR3 residues: CARGRGDAGELFF. In DNA, the CDR3 is TGTGCCAGGGGTAGGGGCGACGCCGGGGAGCTGTTTTTT. Full variable domain (remainder filled in from reference TRBV7-9 and TRBJ2-2): DTGVSQNPRHKITKRGQNVTFRCDPISEHNRLYWYRQTLGQGPEFLTYFQNEAQLEKSRLLSDRFSAERPKGSFSTLEIQRTEQGDSAMYLCARGRGDAGELFFGEGSRLTVL.

The V call is TRBV5-1, the J call TRBJ2-1; 9 nucleotides match TRBD1. The CDR3 loop spans 14 amino acids. Germline V gene lookup returns CDR1 SGHRS and CDR2 YFSETQ. V shed 4 bases and J 6 bases; nucleotides not matched to a gene: 5. The DNA for the CDR3 is TGCGCCAGCAGCCCGGGGACAGGGATCAATGAGCAGTTCTTC. This codes for CASSPGTGINEQFF.

CDR3 amino acids: CASWATTNYGYTF. DNA of the CDR3: TGTGCCAGCTGGGCCACCACTAACTATGGCTACACCTTC. This chain uses TRBV28 with TRBJ1-2; unclear D gene. V was trimmed by 8 bases and J by 0 bases, leaving 10 bases between them. The V gene's germline CDR1 is MDHEN and CDR2 SYDVKM. The length of the CDR3 is 13 residues.

The gene calls are TRBV28 and TRBJ1-3, with D unresolved. The V gene's germline CDR1 is MDHEN and CDR2 SYDVKM. V was pared by 6 bases and J by 2 bases, with 8 bases between. This CDR3 is 13 amino acids long. The CDR3, as DNA: TGTGCCAGCAGGCTTCTGACTGGAAACACCATATATTTT. This encodes CASRLLTGNTIYF.

This chain connects TRBV7-9 to TRBJ2-3, with 14 bases lining up with TRBD2. CDR3 length: 18 amino acids. The germline gives CDR1 SEHNR, CDR2 FQNEAQ (reference sequence). The V segment lost 4 bases and the J segment 2 bases; nucleotides outside the gene matches: 8. For the CDR3, the DNA is TGTGCCAGCAGCTCTGGACTAGCGGGGGGCATAAACACAGATACGCAGTATTTT. This encodes CASSSGLAGGINTDTQYF.

The CDR3 region has the DNA TGTGCCAGCTCGCCCTGGACTCCCGACGAGCAGTTCTTC. Its protein product is CASSPWTPDEQFF. The genes are TRBV18 and TRBJ2-1, with D possibly being TRBD2 (5 bases). V lost 6 bases and J 10 bases, leaving 16 bases between the germline ends. This CDR3 contains 13 residues. Germline lookup yields CDR1 KGHSH and CDR2 LQKENI.